This entry lists 13 T cell receptor beta chains sequenced from one sample in a study of control samples from healthy donors and cancer patients. Repertoires were generated with immunoSEQ multiplex PCR, while TCRdb's copy carries only in-frame clones and drops some. The sample lists 140,000 to 150,000 clones; 89% were seen once. The sample consisted of blood. The receptors come from a man aged 25 to 45 in good health.

V and J are TRBV4-2 and TRBJ2-5; TRBD2 agrees at 8 bases. The CDR3 has 16 residues. Trimming at V came to 3 bases and at J to 4 bases, leaving 10 bases not matched to a gene. The germline V gene encodes CDR1 LGHNA and CDR2 YNFKEQ. CDR3 sequence (DNA): TGTGCCAGCAGCCAGTTCACTAGCGGAGGGGGAGAGACCCAGTACTTC. Protein sequence: CASSQFTSGGGETQYF.

This clone was detected a few times. The sample contains more than one DNA sequence encoding this CDR3. V and J are TRBV27 and TRBJ2-7; D gene ambiguous. The V and J ends lost 0 bases and 0 bases respectively, with 6 bases between them. The CDR3 runs 14 residues. Germline loops: CDR1 MNHEY, CDR2 SMNVEV (reference sequence). The CDR3 here is CASSLSTASYEQYF. CDR3 nucleotide sequence: TGTGCCAGCAGTTTATCGACCGCCTCCTACGAGCAGTACTTC.

The CDR3 is CVGLGGESQETQYF. CDR3 bases: TGTGTAGGTTTGGGCGGGGAATCCCAAGAGACCCAGTACTTC. The chain is built from TRBV9 and TRBJ2-5, with D possibly matching TRBD2 (6 bases). The germline V gene encodes CDR1 SGDLS and CDR2 YYNGEE. The CDR3 has 14 amino acids.

The chain joins TRBV6-5 to TRBJ2-7; D uncertain. Per the germline V gene, CDR1 is MNHEY and CDR2 is SVGAGI. The CDR3 is 12 amino acids. Deletions cut 8 bases from V and 0 bases from J, with 8 bases between. In DNA form, the CDR3 reads TGTGCCAGCCGGAGTTTCTCCTACGAGCAGTACTTC. Its protein is CASRSFSYEQYF.

As concerns this clone: The same CDR3 arises from other DNA sequences in this sample as well. Here the CDR3 DNA reads TGTGCCAGTAGTATAGCAGTAAACTATGGCTACACCTTC. It is translated as CASSIAVNYGYTF. The chain recombines TRBV19 with TRBJ1-2; D not certain. Germline values: CDR1 LNHDA, CDR2 SQIVND (reference sequence). With 1 base removed from V and 2 bases from J, the gap between germline ends came to 5 bases. The CDR3 spans 13 residues. Complete variable domain (other parts from reference TRBV19 and TRBJ1-2): DGGITQSPKYLFRKEGQNVTLSCEQNLNHDAMYWYRQDPGQGLRLIYYSQIVNDFQKGDIAEGYSVSREKKESFPLTVTSAQKNPTAFYLCASSIAVNYGYTFGSGTRLTVV.

This chain uses TRBV11-2 with TRBJ1-4; TRBD1 aligns across 7 bases. The trim removed 1 base at V and 6 bases at J, leaving 2 bases unmatched. This CDR3 is 14 amino acids long. Germline V lookup: CDR1 SGHAT, CDR2 FQNNGV. The CDR3 DNA is TGTGCCAGCAGCTTAGGAGGGGGCTATGAAAAACTGTTTTTT. Translated: CASSLGGGYEKLFF.

Here the CDR3 DNA reads TGCGCCAGCAGCCAAGTCGGGGGAGGGAATAATTCACCCCTCCACTTT. As protein: CASSQVGGGNNSPLHF. The chain couples TRBV4-1 to TRBJ1-6; tentative D call: TRBD1 (5 bases). With 1 base removed from V and 5 bases from J, the gap between germline ends came to 12 bases. Germline V gives CDR1 MGHRA, CDR2 YSYEKL. This CDR3 spans 16 amino acids.

The table lists this clone with a few counts. This chain connects TRBV6-2 or TRBV6-3 to TRBJ2-5, with 12 bases fitting TRBD2. This CDR3 contains 15 residues. The germline CDR1 and CDR2 sequences are MNHEY and SVGEGT. Unmatched junction bases numbered 5, after V lost 4 bases and J lost 5 bases. In DNA, the CDR3 is TGTGCCAGCAGTTGGGCTAGCGGGGGGGCGGAGACCCAGTACTTC. Translated, it gives CASSWASGGAETQYF.

The CDR3 spells CASSLGPNQPQHF. The CDR3 DNA is TGTGCCAGTAGTCTTGGTCCTAATCAGCCCCAGCATTTT. The chain has TRBV19 and TRBJ1-5; no clear D gene. This CDR3 has 13 amino acids. Germline V gene sequence: CDR1 LNHDA, CDR2 SQIVND (reference sequence). The ends were cut back, 5 bases at V and 4 bases at J, with 9 bases in the middle.

This chain links TRBV4-3 with TRBJ2-7; D is undetermined. The CDR3 contains 14 residues. V lost 0 bases and J lost 2, with 8 bases in between. The germline V gene has CDR1 LGHNA and CDR2 YSLEER. The CDR3 DNA sequence: TGCGCCAGCAGCCAAGATGACGGGCCCTACGAGCAGTACTTC. It translates to CASSQDDGPYEQYF.

The V gene is TRBV3-1 (or the pseudogene TRBV3-2), the J gene TRBJ1-2; no firm D call. Germline CDR1 reads LGHDT; CDR2 reads YNNKEL (reference sequence). The germline V and J ends were trimmed by 3 bases and 8 bases, with 16 bases remaining between them. The CDR3 spans 14 residues. CDR3 nucleotide sequence: TGTGCCAGCAGCCATGAGGCCATCCCATGGGGCTACACCTTC. Its translation is CASSHEAIPWGYTF.

V gene TRBV9 combines with J gene TRBJ1-6, with no clear D. V lost 3 bases and J lost 10, with 14 bases in between. This CDR3 is built from 14 residues. The germline V gene encodes CDR1 SGDLS and CDR2 YYNGEE. The CDR3 DNA reads as TGTGCCAGCAGCGCCCACAAAGGGCAGTCACCCCTCCACTTT. Protein: CASSAHKGQSPLHF.

The sample holds a few counts of this clone. The gene calls are TRBV7-9 and TRBJ2-1; 7 bases fit TRBD1. Germline V lookup: CDR1 SEHNR, CDR2 FQNEAQ (reference sequence). The trim removed 1 base at V and 5 bases at J, leaving 5 bases unmatched. This CDR3 has 15 residues. The CDR3 sequence is CASSLGQGGDNEQFF. CDR3 DNA: TGTGCCAGCAGCTTAGGACAGGGTGGGGACAATGAGCAGTTCTTC.